This T cell receptor (beta chain) was recorded in a study of blood T cells in healthy people across ages. Those donating, healthy Caucasian individuals from Russia, were aged about 6 to 95. Remarks on this clonotype: Its antigen remains unknown.

Study-wide findings and caveats: A strong correlation between TCR beta diversity and naive T cell percentage was seen. The fall in TCR beta diversity per million T cells was roughly linear with age.

Next came a second PCR, run for about 6 to 12 cycles, which used a sample-barcoded 5' primer along with a J-beta primer mix. TCRdb re-analysed the 5' RACE reads in MiXCR, keeping a single row per CDR3 protein. The sample contains nearly 800,000 distinct CDR3 sequences, around a quarter of which appear only once. The sample was also reused in another study, on T cells of mothers and their children.

The sequenced sample was blood. The clonotype comes from a boy younger than 18 in good health.

Here the CDR3 reads CASSPFSTDTQYF. The CDR3 DNA reads as TGTGCCAGCAGCCCTTTTAGCACAGATACGCAGTATTTT. The V call is TRBV7-8, the J call TRBJ2-3, with D unresolved. The ends were cut back, 5 bases at V and 0 bases at J, with 6 bases in the middle. The CDR3 covers 13 residues. Germline assignment: CDR1 SGHVS and CDR2 FQNEAQ.